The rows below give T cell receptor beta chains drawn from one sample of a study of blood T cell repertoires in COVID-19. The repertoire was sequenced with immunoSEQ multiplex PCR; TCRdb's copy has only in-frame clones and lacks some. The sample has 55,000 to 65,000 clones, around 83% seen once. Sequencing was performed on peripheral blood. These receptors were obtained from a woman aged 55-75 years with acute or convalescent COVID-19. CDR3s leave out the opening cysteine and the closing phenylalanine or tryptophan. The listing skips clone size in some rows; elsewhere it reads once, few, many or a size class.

cdr3_aa: ASSIRRVTTGELF
j_call: TRBJ2-2
v_call: TRBV19
clone_size: -

cdr3_aa: ASSSQGDTEAF
j_call: TRBJ1-1
v_call: TRBV11-3
clone_size: -

cdr3_aa: ASSIDRGTGYGYT
j_call: TRBJ1-2
v_call: TRBV19
clone_size: -

cdr3_aa: AGGQMNTGELF
j_call: TRBJ2-2
v_call: TRBV30
clone_size: -

cdr3_aa: ASSPPGGVSQPQH
j_call: TRBJ1-5
v_call: TRBV6-2/TRBV6-3
clone_size: -

cdr3_aa: ASSSPRTDTEAF
j_call: TRBJ1-1
v_call: TRBV6-5
clone_size: once

cdr3_aa: ASSLTGEETQY
j_call: TRBJ2-5
v_call: TRBV11-1
clone_size: medium-sized

cdr3_aa: ASRAADYNSPLH
j_call: TRBJ1-6
v_call: TRBV6-5
clone_size: -

cdr3_aa: ATGTNYEQY
j_call: TRBJ2-7
v_call: TRBV15
clone_size: -

cdr3_aa: ATSDLDDRGSTGELF
j_call: TRBJ2-2
v_call: TRBV24-1
clone_size: -

cdr3_aa: ASSPGGKNTEAF
j_call: TRBJ1-1
v_call: TRBV6-5
clone_size: -

cdr3_aa: ASSGRWRGTEAF
j_call: TRBJ1-1
v_call: TRBV19
clone_size: once

cdr3_aa: ASGPLGGEDYSNQPQH
j_call: TRBJ1-5
v_call: TRBV12-5
clone_size: -

cdr3_aa: ASSPTGSWVGASNQPQH
j_call: TRBJ1-5
v_call: TRBV2
clone_size: -

cdr3_aa: ASSLPSPSYEQY
j_call: TRBJ2-7
v_call: TRBV5-1
clone_size: -

cdr3_aa: ASSPDSYEQY
j_call: TRBJ2-7
v_call: TRBV12-3/TRBV12-4
clone_size: once

cdr3_aa: ASSLGLWDRGSDTQY
j_call: TRBJ2-3
v_call: TRBV11-3
clone_size: few

cdr3_aa: SASLQNEKLF
j_call: TRBJ1-4
v_call: TRBV20-1
clone_size: -

cdr3_aa: ATSRAGGLAGVSSYNEQF
j_call: TRBJ2-1
v_call: TRBV15
clone_size: -

cdr3_aa: ASGLRDREYGYT
j_call: TRBJ1-2
v_call: TRBV12-5
clone_size: -

cdr3_aa: ASSQRRNEKLF
j_call: TRBJ1-4
v_call: TRBV5-1
clone_size: -

cdr3_aa: ASSIVQGSVPLH
j_call: TRBJ1-6
v_call: TRBV19
clone_size: -